These 7 T cell receptor beta chains share one sample of origin, sequenced in a study of regulatory T cells in long-lasting Graves disease. Noted time point: persistent/refractory GD, antithyroid drugs over 5 years with positive TRAb. The authors made the TCR library using RNA they extracted from PBMCs. In building TCR beta libraries, iRepertoire HTBI primers were used together with Arm-PCR of CDR3 regions. TCRdb called the multiplex PCR reads again in MiXCR, with one record for every CDR3 protein. The sample consists of 310,000 or so distinct CDR3 sequences, 20% of them appearing once. The material sequenced was peripheral blood mononuclear cells (PBMCs), taken when the disease was refractory, from a patient treated with antithyroid drugs. All receptors derive from a female donor with Graves disease.

This chain joins TRBV9 and TRBJ2-7, with 9 nucleotides matching TRBD1. The CDR3 length is 15 residues. Germline trimming cut 4 bases from V and 5 bases from J; bases unmatched to any gene: 10. CDR1 is SGDLS and CDR2 is YYNGEE in the germline V gene. CDR3: CASSRQGEGVDEQYF. The CDR3 bases are TGTGCCAGCAGCAGACAGGGGGAGGGTGTCGACGAGCAGTACTTC.

This clonotype was seen more than once but under ten times. The CDR3 sequence is CAWSRDAYEQYF. CDR3 nucleotide sequence: TGTGCCTGGAGCCGGGATGCCTACGAGCAGTACTTC. J is TRBJ2-7 and V is TRBV30; D may be TRBD2 (5 bases). Germline values: CDR1 GTSNPN, CDR2 SVGIG (reference sequence). Trimming removed 3 bases from V and 2 bases from J, with 8 bases in between. There are 12 residues in the CDR3.

This clonotype was recorded once. Possible read error: a much larger clone is one base away. V gene TRBV11-2 combines with J gene TRBJ2-7; D unclear. Germline CDR1 SGHAT, CDR2 FQNNGV. With 1 base removed from V and 5 bases from J, the gap between germline ends came to 12 bases. CDR3 size: 14 residues. DNA of the CDR3: TGTGCCAGCAGCTTAGGATGGCGTCCCCACGAGCAGTACTTC. This codes for CASSLGWRPHEQYF.

This clonotype was detected many times. The genes are TRBV11-2 and TRBJ2-7; perhaps TRBD2 as D (7 bases). The CDR3 contains 17 residues. Deletions cut 8 bases from V and 3 bases from J, with 26 bases between. In germline, CDR1 is SGHAT, CDR2 FQNNGV. DNA for the CDR3: TGTGCCAGCCAAACCGGGCCTCCCGGGGGGCGCGTCTACGAGCAGTACTTC. Amino acid sequence: CASQTGPPGGRVYEQYF.

The chain couples TRBV5-4 to TRBJ2-7; tentative D call: TRBD1 (5 bases). V gave up 3 bases and J gave up 8 bases, with 9 bases separating them. The CDR3 runs to 11 residues. Germline V gene sequence: CDR1 SGHNT, CDR2 YYREEE (reference sequence). The CDR3 DNA is TGTGCCAGCAGCTGGGGCCAGCAGCAGTACTTC. Its translation is CASSWGQQQYF. The full variable domain, in which reference TRBV5-4 and TRBJ2-7 provide the parts outside the CDR3, is ETGVTQSPTHLIKTRGQQVTLRCSSQSGHNTVSWYQQALGQGPQFIFQYYREEENGRGNFPPRFSGLQFPNYSSELNVNALELDDSALYLCASSWGQQQYFGPGTRLTVT.

The V and J genes are TRBV7-2 and TRBJ2-3, with 9 bases identical to TRBD2. This CDR3 is 16 amino acids long. The germline V gene has CDR1 SGHTA and CDR2 FQGNSA. J gave up 0 bases and V 3 bases, and 4 bases lay outside the gene matches. The CDR3 region has the DNA TGTGCCAGCAGCTTTCCTAGCGGGACTAGCACAGATACGCAGTATTTT. Translating gives CASSFPSGTSTDTQYF.

Note on this clonotype: This could be a read error, since a much larger clone is one nucleotide away. J is TRBJ1-2 and V is TRBV3-1; D is uncertain. The CDR3 contains 12 residues. Germline lookup yields CDR1 LGHDT and CDR2 YNNKEL (reference sequence). The CDR3 nucleotides are TGTGTCAGCTCCAGGCCGGGCTATGGCTACACCTTC. Protein: CVSSRPGYGYTF.